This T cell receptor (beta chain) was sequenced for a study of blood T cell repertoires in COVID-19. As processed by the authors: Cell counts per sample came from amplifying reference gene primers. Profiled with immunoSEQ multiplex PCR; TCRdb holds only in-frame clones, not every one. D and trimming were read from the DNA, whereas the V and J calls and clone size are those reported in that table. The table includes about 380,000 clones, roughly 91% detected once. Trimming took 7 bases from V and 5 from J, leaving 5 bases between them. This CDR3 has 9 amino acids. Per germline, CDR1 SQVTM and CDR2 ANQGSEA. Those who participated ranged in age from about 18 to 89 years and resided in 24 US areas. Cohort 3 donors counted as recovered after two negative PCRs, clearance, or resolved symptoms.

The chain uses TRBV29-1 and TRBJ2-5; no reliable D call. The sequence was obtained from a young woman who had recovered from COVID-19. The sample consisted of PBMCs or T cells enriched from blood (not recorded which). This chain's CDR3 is CSEEETQYF. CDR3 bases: TGCAGCGAGGAGGAGACCCAGTACTTC.